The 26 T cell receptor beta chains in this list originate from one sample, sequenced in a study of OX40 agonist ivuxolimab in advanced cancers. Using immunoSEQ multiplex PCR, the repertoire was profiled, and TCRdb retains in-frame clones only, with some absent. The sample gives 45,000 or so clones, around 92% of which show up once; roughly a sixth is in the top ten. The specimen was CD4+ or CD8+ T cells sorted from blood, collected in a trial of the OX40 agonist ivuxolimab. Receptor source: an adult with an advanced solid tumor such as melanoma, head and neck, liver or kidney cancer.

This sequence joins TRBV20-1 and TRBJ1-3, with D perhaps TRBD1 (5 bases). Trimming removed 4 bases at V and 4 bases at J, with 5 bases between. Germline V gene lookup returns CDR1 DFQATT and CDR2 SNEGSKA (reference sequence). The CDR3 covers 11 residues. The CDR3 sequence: CSANRGNTIYF. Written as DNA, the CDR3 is TGCAGTGCTAACAGGGGAAACACCATATATTTT.

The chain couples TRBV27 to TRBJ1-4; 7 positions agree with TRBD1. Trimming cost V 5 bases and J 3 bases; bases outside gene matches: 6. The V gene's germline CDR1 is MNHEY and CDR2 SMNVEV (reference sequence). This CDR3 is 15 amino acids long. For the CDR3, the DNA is TGTGCCAGCAGTCTCCGGGACAGTCCTAATGAAAAACTGTTTTTT. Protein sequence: CASSLRDSPNEKLFF.

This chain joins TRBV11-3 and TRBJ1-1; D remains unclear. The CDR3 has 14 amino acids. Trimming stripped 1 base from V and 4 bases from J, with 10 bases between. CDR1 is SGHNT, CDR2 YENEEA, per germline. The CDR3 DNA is TGTGCCAGCAGCTTAGCCGGGCCGGGCACTGAAGCTTTCTTT. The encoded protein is CASSLAGPGTEAFF.

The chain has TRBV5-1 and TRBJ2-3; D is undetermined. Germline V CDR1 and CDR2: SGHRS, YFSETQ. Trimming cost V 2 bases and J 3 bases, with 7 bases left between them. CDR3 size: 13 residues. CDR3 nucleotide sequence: TGCGCCAGCAGCTTTGGCTTTACAGATACGCAGTATTTT. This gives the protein CASSFGFTDTQYF.

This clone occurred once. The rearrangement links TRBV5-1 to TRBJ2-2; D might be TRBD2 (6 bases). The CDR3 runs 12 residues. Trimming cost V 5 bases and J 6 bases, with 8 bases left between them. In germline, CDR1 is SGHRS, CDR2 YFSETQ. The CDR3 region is CASRTSSGELFF. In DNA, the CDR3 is TGCGCCAGCAGGACTAGTTCCGGGGAGCTGTTTTTT.

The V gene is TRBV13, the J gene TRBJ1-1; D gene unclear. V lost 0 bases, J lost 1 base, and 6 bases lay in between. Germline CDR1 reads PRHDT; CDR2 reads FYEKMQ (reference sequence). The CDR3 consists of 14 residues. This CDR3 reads CASSLGGGNTEAFF. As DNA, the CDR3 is TGTGCCAGCAGCTTAGGGGGAGGGAACACTGAAGCTTTCTTT.

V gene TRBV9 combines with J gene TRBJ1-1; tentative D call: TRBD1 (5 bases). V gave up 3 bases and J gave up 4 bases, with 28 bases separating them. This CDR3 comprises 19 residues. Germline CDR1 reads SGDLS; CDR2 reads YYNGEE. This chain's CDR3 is CASSAGWSGGGWLLTEAFF. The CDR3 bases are TGTGCCAGCAGCGCAGGCTGGTCTGGCGGGGGTTGGCTTCTCACTGAAGCTTTCTTT.

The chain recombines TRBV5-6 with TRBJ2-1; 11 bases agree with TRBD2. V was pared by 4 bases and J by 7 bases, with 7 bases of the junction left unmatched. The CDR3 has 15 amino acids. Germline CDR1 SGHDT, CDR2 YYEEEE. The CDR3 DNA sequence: TGTGCCAGCAGCCCTGGACTAGCGGGCGTTAATGAGCAGTTCTTC. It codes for CASSPGLAGVNEQFF.

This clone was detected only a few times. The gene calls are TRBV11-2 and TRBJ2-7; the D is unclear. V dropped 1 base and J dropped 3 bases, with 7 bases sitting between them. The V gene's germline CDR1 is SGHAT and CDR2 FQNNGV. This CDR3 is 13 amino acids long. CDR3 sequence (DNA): TGTGCCAGCAGCTTAGTTCAGGACTACGAGCAGTACTTC. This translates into CASSLVQDYEQYF.

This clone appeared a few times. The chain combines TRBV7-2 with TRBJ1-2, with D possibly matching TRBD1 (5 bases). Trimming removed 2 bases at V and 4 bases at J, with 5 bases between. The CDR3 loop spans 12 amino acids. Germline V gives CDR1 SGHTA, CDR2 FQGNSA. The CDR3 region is CASSLQGYGYTF. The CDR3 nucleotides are TGTGCCAGCAGCTTACAGGGCTATGGCTACACCTTC. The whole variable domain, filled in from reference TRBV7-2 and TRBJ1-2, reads GAGVSQSPSNKVTEKGKDVELRCDPISGHTALYWYRQSLGQGLEFLIYFQGNSAPDKSGLPSDRFSAERTGGSVSTLTIQRTQQEDSAVYLCASSLQGYGYTFGSGTRLTVV.

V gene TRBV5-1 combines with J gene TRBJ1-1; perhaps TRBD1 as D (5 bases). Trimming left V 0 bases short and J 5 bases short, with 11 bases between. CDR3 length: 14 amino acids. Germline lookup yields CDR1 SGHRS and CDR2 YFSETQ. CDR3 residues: CASSLGGERTEAFF. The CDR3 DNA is TGCGCCAGCAGCTTGGGAGGGGAGAGGACTGAAGCTTTCTTT.

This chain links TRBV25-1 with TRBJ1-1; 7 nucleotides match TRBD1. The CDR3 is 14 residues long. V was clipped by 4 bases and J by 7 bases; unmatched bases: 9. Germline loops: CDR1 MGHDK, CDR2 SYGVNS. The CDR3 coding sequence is TGTGCCAGCAGTGGCAGACAGGGAGTCAGTGAAGCTTTCTTT. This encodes CASSGRQGVSEAFF.

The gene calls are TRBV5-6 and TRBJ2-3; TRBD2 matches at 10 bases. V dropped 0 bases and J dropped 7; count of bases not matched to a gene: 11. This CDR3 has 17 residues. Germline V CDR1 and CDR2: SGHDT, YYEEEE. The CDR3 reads CASSLELAGSFGYTQYF. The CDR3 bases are TGTGCCAGCAGCTTGGAACTAGCGGGGTCCTTCGGATATACGCAGTATTTT.

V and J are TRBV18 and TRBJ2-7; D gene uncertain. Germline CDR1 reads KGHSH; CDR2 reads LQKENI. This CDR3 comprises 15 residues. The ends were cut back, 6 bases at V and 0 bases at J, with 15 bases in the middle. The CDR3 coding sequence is TGTGCCAGCTCGCGCCCCTTGGCGAACTCCTACGAGCAGTACTTC. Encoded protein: CASSRPLANSYEQYF.

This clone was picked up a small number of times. CDR3 loop: CSVAANTEAFF. As DNA, the CDR3 is TGCAGCGTTGCAGCGAACACTGAAGCTTTCTTT. The rearrangement links TRBV29-1 to TRBJ1-1, with D unclear. CDR1 and CDR2 from the germline V gene are SQVTM and ANQGSEA. This CDR3 is built from 11 residues. The V and J ends lost 4 bases and 1 base respectively, with 4 bases between them. Combining the CDR3 with reference TRBV29-1 and TRBJ1-1 gives the whole variable domain SAVISQKPSRDICQRGTSLTIQCQVDSQVTMMFWYRQQPGQSLTLIATANQGSEATYESGFVIDKFPISRPNLTFSTLTVSNMSPEDSSIYLCSVAANTEAFFGQGTRLTVV.

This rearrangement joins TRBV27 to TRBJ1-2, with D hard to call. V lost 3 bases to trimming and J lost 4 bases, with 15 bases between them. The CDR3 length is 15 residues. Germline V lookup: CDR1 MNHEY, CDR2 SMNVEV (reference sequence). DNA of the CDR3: TGTGCCAGCAGTTTGGGTCTGACTCCCTTCTATGGCTACACCTTC. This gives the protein CASSLGLTPFYGYTF.

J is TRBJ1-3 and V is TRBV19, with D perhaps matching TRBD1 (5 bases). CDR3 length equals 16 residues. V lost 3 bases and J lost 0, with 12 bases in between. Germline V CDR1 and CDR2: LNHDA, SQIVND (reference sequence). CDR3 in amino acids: CASSIIGASSGNTIYF. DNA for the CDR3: TGTGCCAGTAGTATCATCGGGGCTTCCTCTGGAAACACCATATATTTT. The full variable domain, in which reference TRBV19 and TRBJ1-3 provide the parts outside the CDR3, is DGGITQSPKYLFRKEGQNVTLSCEQNLNHDAMYWYRQDPGQGLRLIYYSQIVNDFQKGDIAEGYSVSREKKESFPLTVTSAQKNPTAFYLCASSIIGASSGNTIYFGEGSWLTVV.

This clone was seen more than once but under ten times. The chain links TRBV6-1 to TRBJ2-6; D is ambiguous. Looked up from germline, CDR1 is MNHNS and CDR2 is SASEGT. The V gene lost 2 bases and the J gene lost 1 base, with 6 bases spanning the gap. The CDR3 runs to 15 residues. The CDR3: CASSEPPSGANVLTF. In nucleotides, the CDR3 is TGTGCCAGCAGTGAACCTCCTTCTGGGGCCAACGTCCTGACTTTC.

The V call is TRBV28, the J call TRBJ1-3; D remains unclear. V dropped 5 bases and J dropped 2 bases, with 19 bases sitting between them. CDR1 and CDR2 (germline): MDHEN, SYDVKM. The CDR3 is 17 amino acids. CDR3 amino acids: CASSTHTIAKAGNTIYF. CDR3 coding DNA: TGTGCCAGCAGTACACACACCATAGCAAAGGCTGGAAACACCATATATTTT.

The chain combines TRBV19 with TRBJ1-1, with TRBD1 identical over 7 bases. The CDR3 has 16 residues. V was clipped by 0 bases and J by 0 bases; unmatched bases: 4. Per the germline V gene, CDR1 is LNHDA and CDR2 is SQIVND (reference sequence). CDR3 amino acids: CASSIDGTEMNTEAFF. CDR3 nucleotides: TGTGCCAGTAGTATAGATGGGACAGAGATGAACACTGAAGCTTTCTTT.

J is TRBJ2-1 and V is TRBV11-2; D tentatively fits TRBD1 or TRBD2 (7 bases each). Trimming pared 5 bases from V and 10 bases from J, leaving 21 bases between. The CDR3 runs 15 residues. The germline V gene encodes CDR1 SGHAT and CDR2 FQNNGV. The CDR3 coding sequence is TGTGCCAGCAGCCCGTCAGGGGGAGGGCCGAGGGAGCAGTTCTTC. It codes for CASSPSGGGPREQFF.

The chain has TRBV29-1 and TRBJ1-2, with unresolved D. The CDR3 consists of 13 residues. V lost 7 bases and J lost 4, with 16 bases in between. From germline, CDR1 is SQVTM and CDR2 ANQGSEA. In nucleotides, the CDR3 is TGCAGCGCGCGGGAGTGGACGGGCTATGGCTACACCTTC. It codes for CSAREWTGYGYTF. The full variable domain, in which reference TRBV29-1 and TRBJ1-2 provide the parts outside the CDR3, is SAVISQKPSRDICQRGTSLTIQCQVDSQVTMMFWYRQQPGQSLTLIATANQGSEATYESGFVIDKFPISRPNLTFSTLTVSNMSPEDSSIYLCSAREWTGYGYTFGSGTRLTVV.

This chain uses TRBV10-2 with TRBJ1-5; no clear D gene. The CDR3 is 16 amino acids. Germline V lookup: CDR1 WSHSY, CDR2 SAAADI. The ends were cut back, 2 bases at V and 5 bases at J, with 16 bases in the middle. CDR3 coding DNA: TGCGCCAGCAGTGAGACCCACACGGACTGGGATCAGCCCCAGCATTTT. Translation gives CASSETHTDWDQPQHF.

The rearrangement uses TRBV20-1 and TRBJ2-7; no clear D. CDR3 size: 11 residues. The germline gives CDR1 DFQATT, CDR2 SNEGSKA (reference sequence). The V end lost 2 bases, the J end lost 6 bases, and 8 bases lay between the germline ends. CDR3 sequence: CSARPIGEQYF. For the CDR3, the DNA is TGCAGTGCTAGACCCATCGGCGAGCAGTACTTC.

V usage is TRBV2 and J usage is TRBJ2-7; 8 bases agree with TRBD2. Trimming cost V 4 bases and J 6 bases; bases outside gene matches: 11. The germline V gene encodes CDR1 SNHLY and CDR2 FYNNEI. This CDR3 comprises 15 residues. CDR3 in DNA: TGTGCCAGCAGTGTGGTGGTGCGGGAGGCGGCCGAGCAGTACTTC. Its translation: CASSVVVREAAEQYF. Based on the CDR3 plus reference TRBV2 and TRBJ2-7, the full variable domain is EPEVTQTPSHQVTQMGQEVILRCVPISNHLYFYWYRQILGQKVEFLVSFYNNEISEKSEIFDDQFSVERPDGSNFTLKIRSTKLEDSAMYFCASSVVVREAAEQYFGPGTRLTVT.

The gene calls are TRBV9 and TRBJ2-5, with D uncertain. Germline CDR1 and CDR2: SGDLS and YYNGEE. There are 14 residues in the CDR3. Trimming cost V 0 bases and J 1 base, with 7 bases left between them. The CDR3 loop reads CASSVAVSQETQYF. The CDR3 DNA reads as TGTGCCAGCAGCGTAGCGGTCTCCCAAGAGACCCAGTACTTC.